This T cell receptor beta chain was captured in a study of blood T cell repertoires in COVID-19. Overall study: The samples span acute and convalescent COVID-19 from the United States, Italy and Spain.

Original handling: Amplification from reference gene primers served as the basis for estimated nucleated cell counts. Method: immunoSEQ multiplex PCR; TCRdb's copy keeps in-frame clones and lacks some. The V and J calls and clone size are taken from that table; D and trimming were inferred from the DNA. The table lists hundreds of thousands of clones, around 89% of them singletons. Germline V gives CDR1 MNHEY, CDR2 SVGEGT. The V and J ends lost 3 bases and 1 base, in that order; junction bases with no gene match: 8. The CDR3 is 16 residues long. The participants were between about 18 and 89 years old and came from under 25 US areas. Either two negative PCRs, clearance, or symptom resolution qualified Cohort 3 donors as recovered.

This TCR was sampled from a woman between 50 and 59 years old who had recovered from COVID-19. This chain uses TRBV6-2 or TRBV6-3 with TRBJ1-2; 7 bases map to TRBD1. The sequenced sample consisted of PBMCs or T cells enriched from blood (not recorded which). CDR3 bases: TGTGCCAGCAGTTATGCCGGGACAGAAGTTAACTATGGCTACACCTTC. Its translation is CASSYAGTEVNYGYTF.